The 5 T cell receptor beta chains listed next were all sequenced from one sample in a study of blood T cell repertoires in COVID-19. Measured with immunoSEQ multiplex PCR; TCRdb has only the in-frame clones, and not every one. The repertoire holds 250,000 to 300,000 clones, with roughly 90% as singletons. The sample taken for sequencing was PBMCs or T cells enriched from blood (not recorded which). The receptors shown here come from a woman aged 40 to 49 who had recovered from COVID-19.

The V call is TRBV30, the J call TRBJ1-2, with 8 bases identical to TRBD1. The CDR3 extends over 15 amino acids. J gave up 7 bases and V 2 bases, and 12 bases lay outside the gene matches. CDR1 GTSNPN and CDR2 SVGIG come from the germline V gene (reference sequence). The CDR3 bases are TGTGCCTGGAGTTTATCCCGCACAGGGGGTTCTGGCTACACCTTC. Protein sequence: CAWSLSRTGGSGYTF. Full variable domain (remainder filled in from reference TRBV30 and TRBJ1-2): SQTIHQWPATLVQPVGSPLSLECTVEGTSNPNLYWYRQAAGRGLQLLFYSVGIGQISSEVPQNLSASRPQDRQFILSSKKLLLSDSGFYLCAWSLSRTGGSGYTFGSGTRLTVV.

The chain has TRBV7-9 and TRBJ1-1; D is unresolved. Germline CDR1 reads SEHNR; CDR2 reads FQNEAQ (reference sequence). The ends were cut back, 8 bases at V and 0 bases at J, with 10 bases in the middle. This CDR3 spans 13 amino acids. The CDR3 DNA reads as TGTGCCAGCGGAACAGAAATGAACACTGAAGCTTTCTTT. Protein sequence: CASGTEMNTEAFF.

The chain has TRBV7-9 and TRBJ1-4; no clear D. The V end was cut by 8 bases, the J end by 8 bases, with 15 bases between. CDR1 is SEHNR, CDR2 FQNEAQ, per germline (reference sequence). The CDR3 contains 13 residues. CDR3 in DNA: TGTGCCAGCCGCGAATCCCAATTGGAAAAACTGTTTTTT. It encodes CASRESQLEKLFF.

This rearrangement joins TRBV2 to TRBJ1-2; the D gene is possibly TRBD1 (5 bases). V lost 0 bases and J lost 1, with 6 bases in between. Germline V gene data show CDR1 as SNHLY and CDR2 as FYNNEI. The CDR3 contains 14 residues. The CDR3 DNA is TGTGCCAGCAGTGAAGCTCAGGGTAACTATGGCTACACCTTC. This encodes CASSEAQGNYGYTF. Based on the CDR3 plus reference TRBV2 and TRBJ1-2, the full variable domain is EPEVTQTPSHQVTQMGQEVILRCVPISNHLYFYWYRQILGQKVEFLVSFYNNEISEKSEIFDDQFSVERPDGSNFTLKIRSTKLEDSAMYFCASSEAQGNYGYTFGSGTRLTVV.

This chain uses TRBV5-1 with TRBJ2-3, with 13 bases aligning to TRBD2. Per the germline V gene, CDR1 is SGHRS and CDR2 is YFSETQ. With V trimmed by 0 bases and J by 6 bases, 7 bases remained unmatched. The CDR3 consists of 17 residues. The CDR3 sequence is CASSLARLAGGGDTQYF. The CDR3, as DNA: TGCGCCAGCAGCTTGGCCCGACTAGCGGGGGGTGGGGATACGCAGTATTTT.